The 21 T cell receptor beta chains below were found in one sample sequenced in a study of T cell responses to AZD1222 COVID-19 vaccine. Data came from immunoSEQ multiplex PCR; TCRdb stores just in-frame clones and leaves some out. The sample contains approximately 150,000 clones, 88% of which appear only once. Material: peripheral blood, obtained 28 days after the second AZD1222 dose. The receptors were gathered from an adult who received the AZD1222 COVID-19 vaccine.

The rearrangement joins TRBV2 to TRBJ1-1; 9 bases are shared with TRBD1. The J segment lost 2 bases and the V segment lost 1 base, leaving 2 bases of the junction unmatched. The germline V gene has CDR1 SNHLY and CDR2 FYNNEI. This CDR3 contains 15 residues. CDR3 sequence reads: CASSEGTGANTEAFF. CDR3 DNA sequence: TGTGCCAGCAGTGAAGGGACAGGGGCAAACACTGAAGCTTTCTTT.

The J gene is TRBJ2-1, the V gene TRBV5-8; the D gene is possibly TRBD2 (6 bases). Germline lookup yields CDR1 SGHTS and CDR2 YDEGEE. This CDR3 is 15 amino acids long. Deletions cut 4 bases from V and 8 bases from J, with 19 bases between. The DNA of the CDR3 is TGTGCCAGCAGCCCCTCGGGGGAGGCGATTGATGAGCAGTTCTTC. It specifies CASSPSGEAIDEQFF.

V gene TRBV27 combines with J gene TRBJ2-7; TRBD2 is a possible D gene (6 bases). The CDR3 spans 13 residues. Per germline, CDR1 MNHEY and CDR2 SMNVEV (reference sequence). V was clipped by 5 bases and J by 3 bases, with 11 bases between them. The CDR3 sequence: CASSRDSHYEQYF. The CDR3 DNA is TGTGCCAGCAGTCGGGACTCCCACTACGAGCAGTACTTC.

V is TRBV6-5 and J is TRBJ2-3; no firm D call. CDR1 MNHEY and CDR2 SVGAGI come from the germline V gene. The V and J ends lost 9 bases and 2 bases respectively, with 3 bases between them. The CDR3 contains 10 residues. The CDR3: CASTTDTQYF. CDR3 bases: TGTGCCAGTACCACAGATACGCAGTATTTT.

This sequence joins TRBV6-2 or TRBV6-3 and TRBJ1-5; a possible D gene is TRBD1 (5 bases). V lost 0 bases, J lost 7 bases, and 19 bases lay in between. The CDR3 length is 17 residues. Germline values: CDR1 MNHEY, CDR2 SVGEGT. The CDR3 reads CASSYSKAGLRGQPQHF. For the CDR3, the DNA is TGTGCCAGCAGTTACTCGAAGGCAGGGCTTAGAGGACAGCCCCAGCATTTT.

The V and J genes are TRBV5-6 and TRBJ2-5, with TRBD2 identical over 12 bases. This CDR3 is 16 amino acids long. From germline, CDR1 is SGHDT and CDR2 YYEEEE. The junction had 5 bases not matched to a gene; V was cut back by 4 bases and J by 1 base. CDR3 amino acids: CASSTGLAGTQETQYF. For the CDR3, the DNA is TGTGCCAGCAGCACCGGACTAGCGGGGACCCAAGAGACCCAGTACTTC.

The rearrangement links TRBV6-5 to TRBJ1-5; D remains unclear. CDR3 length: 15 residues. Trimming left V 4 bases short and J 0 bases short, with 10 bases between. CDR1 and CDR2 (germline): MNHEY, SVGAGI. This CDR3 reads CASSSSYHSNQPQHF. The CDR3 nucleotides are TGTGCCAGCAGTTCCAGCTACCATAGCAATCAGCCCCAGCATTTT.

CDR3 DNA sequence: TGTGCCAGCAGCCCCAGGGCCGGGGAGCTGTTTTTT. As protein: CASSPRAGELFF. The genes are TRBV7-6 and TRBJ2-2; TRBD1 might be the D (5 bases). Germline V gene sequence: CDR1 SGHVS, CDR2 FNYEAQ. V gave up 5 bases and J gave up 6 bases, with 7 bases separating them. The CDR3 runs 12 residues.

The chain combines TRBV14 with TRBJ2-1; 7 nucleotides match TRBD2. With 4 bases clipped from V and 4 bases from J, the junction kept 10 bases outside the gene matches. The CDR3 spans 16 residues. The germline CDR1 and CDR2 sequences are SGHDN and FVKESK. The CDR3 protein is CASSLRAGVFYNEQFF. The CDR3, as DNA: TGTGCCAGCAGCCTTCGGGCGGGAGTCTTTTACAATGAGCAGTTCTTC.

The CDR3 DNA reads TGTGCCAGCAGCCCCAACCTGGGGGTTCAGCCCCAGCATTTT. It is translated as CASSPNLGVQPQHF. The chain combines TRBV3-1 (or the pseudogene TRBV3-2) with TRBJ1-5, with D maybe TRBD1 (5 bases). Germline V gives CDR1 LGHDT, CDR2 YNNKEL (reference sequence). The germline V and J ends were trimmed by 4 bases and 6 bases, with 13 bases remaining between them. The CDR3 runs to 14 residues.

CDR3 DNA sequence: TGCGCCAGCAGCCCCTCCGGGACAGGGGGCTTCGGTTGGAAAGCTTTCTTT. Translating gives CASSPSGTGGFGWKAFF. The chain carries TRBV5-1 and TRBJ1-1; 12 bases line up with TRBD1. From germline, CDR1 is SGHRS and CDR2 YFSETQ. The J segment lost 9 bases and the V segment lost 4 bases, leaving 16 bases of the junction unmatched. The length of the CDR3 is 17 residues.

The genes are TRBV6-5 and TRBJ2-7; weak D call: TRBD2 (6 bases). The V gene's germline CDR1 is MNHEY and CDR2 SVGAGI. Trimming pared 7 bases from V and 2 bases from J, leaving 15 bases between. The CDR3 runs 14 residues. Written as DNA, the CDR3 is TGTGCCAGCAAGATGATTAGCGGCACCTACGAGCAGTACTTC. Residues: CASKMISGTYEQYF.

In DNA form, the CDR3 reads TGTGCCAGCACCATACAGGGGGCGCTTGGGGCCAACGTCCTGACTTTC. Protein sequence: CASTIQGALGANVLTF. V gene TRBV7-2 combines with J gene TRBJ2-6; 9 bases are shared with TRBD1. Trimming removed 7 bases from V and 3 bases from J; junction bases left unmatched: 7. The CDR3 runs 16 residues. CDR1 SGHTA and CDR2 FQGNSA come from the germline V gene.

The DNA for the CDR3 is TGTGCCTCCCTAAATAAGGCAGGTCCTAATGAAAAACTGTTTTTT. Amino acid sequence: CASLNKAGPNEKLFF. The rearrangement links TRBV30 to TRBJ1-4; D is unresolved. V lost 7 bases to trimming and J lost 3 bases, with 18 bases between them. The CDR3 is 15 residues long. Looked up from germline, CDR1 is GTSNPN and CDR2 is SVGIG (reference sequence).

The chain has TRBV2 and TRBJ1-6; D may be TRBD1 (5 bases). Germline V gene sequence: CDR1 SNHLY, CDR2 FYNNEI. This CDR3 has 15 residues. V dropped 4 bases and J dropped 9 bases, with 16 bases sitting between them. Here the CDR3 DNA reads TGTGCCAGCAGTGCAGCGGGGGGGAAGGGTTCACCCCTCCACTTT. This codes for CASSAAGGKGSPLHF. Variable domain in full (rest from reference TRBV2 and TRBJ1-6): EPEVTQTPSHQVTQMGQEVILRCVPISNHLYFYWYRQILGQKVEFLVSFYNNEISEKSEIFDDQFSVERPDGSNFTLKIRSTKLEDSAMYFCASSAAGGKGSPLHFGNGTRLTVT.

The genes are TRBV2 and TRBJ1-2, with D possibly being TRBD1 (5 bases). The CDR3 covers 10 residues. Per the germline V gene, CDR1 is SNHLY and CDR2 is FYNNEI. Trimming took off 8 bases at V and 8 bases at J, with 9 bases between the two ends. The CDR3 nucleotides are TGTGCCAGCGGGACGATCGGCTACACCTTC. This sequence encodes CASGTIGYTF.

The table lists this clone with a count of one. The V gene is TRBV20-1, the J gene TRBJ2-1; D gene ambiguous. CDR3 size: 14 residues. Germline-derived CDR1 and CDR2 are DFQATT and SNEGSKA (reference sequence). With 3 bases removed from V and 0 bases from J, the gap between germline ends came to 9 bases. CDR3 in amino acids: CSASGESSYNEQFF. CDR3 DNA: TGCAGTGCTAGTGGAGAGAGCTCCTACAATGAGCAGTTCTTC.

The CDR3 is CAPGRLAGNTGELFF. CDR3 coding DNA: TGTGCCCCAGGGAGACTAGCGGGTAACACCGGGGAGCTGTTTTTT. This rearrangement joins TRBV7-9 to TRBJ2-2, with 10 positions matching TRBD2. Germline V gives CDR1 SEHNR, CDR2 FQNEAQ (reference sequence). The CDR3 totals 15 residues. With 11 bases clipped from V and 2 bases from J, the junction kept 8 bases outside the gene matches.

CDR3 residues: CASTRGGGYEQYF. CDR3 coding DNA: TGTGCCAGCACCAGGGGGGGTGGGTACGAGCAGTACTTC. This chain joins TRBV5-6 and TRBJ2-7; D may correspond to TRBD1 or TRBD2 (7 bases each). The CDR3 sequence is 13 residues long. CDR1 is SGHDT and CDR2 is YYEEEE in the germline V gene. V lost 6 bases and J 4 bases, leaving 14 bases between the germline ends.

The sample holds one count of this clone. This rearrangement joins TRBV30 to TRBJ1-2; the D gene is possibly TRBD1 (5 bases). Germline-derived CDR1 and CDR2 are GTSNPN and SVGIG (reference sequence). There are 16 residues in the CDR3. The CDR3 sequence is CAGMWGDLGAYYGYTF. CDR3 DNA sequence: TGTGCTGGGATGTGGGGGGACCTTGGCGCTTACTATGGCTACACCTTC.

There are a few counts of this clone. This chain links TRBV6-1 with TRBJ1-1, with 8 bases lining up with TRBD1. Per germline, CDR1 MNHNS and CDR2 SASEGT. This CDR3 is 15 amino acids long. V was clipped by 0 bases and J by 7 bases; unmatched bases: 7. The CDR3 loop is CASSEAPTGGSEAFF. For the CDR3, the DNA is TGTGCCAGCAGTGAAGCGCCCACAGGGGGAAGTGAAGCTTTCTTT.